This T cell receptor (beta chain) is from a study of OX40 agonist ivuxolimab in advanced cancers. Study-wide context: The treatment was a fully human IgG2 OX40 agonist, ivuxolimab. The study, taken as a whole, reports: The antigens recognized by the expanded peripheral T cells, that is their antigen specificity, were not determined.

The V end lost 2 bases, the J end lost 3 bases, and 14 bases lay between the germline ends. Looked up from germline, CDR1 is LNHDA and CDR2 is SQIVND (reference sequence). This CDR3 has 16 residues. On this clone: What it recognizes is unknown.

Patients had blood sampled at baseline and again on cycle 4 day 1 and cycle 7 day 1. Here immunoSEQ multiplex PCR was the method, and the copy in TCRdb shows in-frame clones only, minus some. The sample has just under 80,000 clones, approximately 90% seen once. This chain joins TRBV19 and TRBJ1-5, with D maybe TRBD1 (5 bases). This sequence originates from an adult with an advanced solid tumor such as melanoma, head and neck, liver or kidney cancer. The sample consisted of CD4+ or CD8+ T cells sorted from blood, taken in a trial of the OX40 agonist ivuxolimab. The CDR3 DNA follows: TGTGCCAGTAGTATATCAGGGCGTGGGAACAATCAGCCCCAGCATTTT. Translated, it gives CASSISGRGNNQPQHF.